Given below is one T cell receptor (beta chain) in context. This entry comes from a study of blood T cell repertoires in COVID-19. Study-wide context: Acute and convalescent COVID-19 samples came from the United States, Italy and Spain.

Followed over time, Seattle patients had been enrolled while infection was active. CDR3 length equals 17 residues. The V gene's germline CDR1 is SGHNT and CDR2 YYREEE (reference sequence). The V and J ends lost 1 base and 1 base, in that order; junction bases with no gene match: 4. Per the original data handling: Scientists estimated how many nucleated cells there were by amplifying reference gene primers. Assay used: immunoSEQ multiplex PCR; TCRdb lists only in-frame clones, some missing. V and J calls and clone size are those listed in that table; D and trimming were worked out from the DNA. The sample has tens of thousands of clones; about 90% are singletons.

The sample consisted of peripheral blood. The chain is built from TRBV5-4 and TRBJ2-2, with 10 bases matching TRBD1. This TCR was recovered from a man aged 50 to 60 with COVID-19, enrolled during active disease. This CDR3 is CASSLMTGGENTGELFF. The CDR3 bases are TGTGCCAGCAGCTTGATGACAGGGGGCGAGAACACCGGGGAGCTGTTTTTT.